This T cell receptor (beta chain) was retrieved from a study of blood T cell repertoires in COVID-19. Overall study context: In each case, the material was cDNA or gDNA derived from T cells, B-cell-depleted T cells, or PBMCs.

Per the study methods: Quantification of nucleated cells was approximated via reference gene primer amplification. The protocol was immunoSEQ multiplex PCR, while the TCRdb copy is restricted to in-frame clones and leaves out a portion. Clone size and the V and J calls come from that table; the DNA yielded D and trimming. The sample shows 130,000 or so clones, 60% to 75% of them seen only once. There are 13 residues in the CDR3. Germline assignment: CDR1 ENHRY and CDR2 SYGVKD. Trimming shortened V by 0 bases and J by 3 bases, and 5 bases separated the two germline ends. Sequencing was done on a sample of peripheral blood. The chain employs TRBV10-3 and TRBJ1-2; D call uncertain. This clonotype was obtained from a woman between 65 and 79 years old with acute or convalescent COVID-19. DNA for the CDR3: TGTGCCATCAGTGAGTCTTCCTACTATGGCTACACCTTC. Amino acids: CAISESSYYGYTF.